The 18 T cell receptor beta chains presented below share a single source sample, sequenced in a study of human T cells and chemical hapten exposure. Time point described: patch test 1, 2 weeks after DPC sensitization. Treatment described: therapeutic diphenylcyclopropenone sensitization with weekly scalp DPC. TCRdb reprocessed the RACE reads with MiXCR, giving one entry per CDR3 protein. Of 180,000 or so distinct CDR3 sequences listed, 20% to 25% are singletons. Sample: whole blood, taken in connection with sensitization to the hapten diphenylcyclopropenone (DPC). These receptors were collected from a woman in her 50s with alopecia areata. Some clones in this sample may be carry-over from other donors' samples.

This clonotype was counted a few times. The rearrangement uses TRBV7-8 and TRBJ1-1; D is perhaps TRBD1 (6 bases). Germline V gene data show CDR1 as SGHVS and CDR2 as FQNEAQ. V was clipped by 10 bases and J by 5 bases, with 26 bases between them. This CDR3 spans 16 amino acids. The CDR3 loop reads CATQPNRVRGETEAFF. CDR3 nucleotide sequence: TGTGCCACACAACCCAACAGGGTCAGGGGCGAGACTGAAGCTTTCTTT.

This clonotype came up a few times. The CDR3 nucleotides read TGCGCCAGCAGCTGGGGGGGGGCGCACGAGCAGTACTTC. It encodes CASSWGGAHEQYF. This chain uses TRBV5-1 with TRBJ2-7; maybe TRBD2 (7 bases). V was trimmed by 3 bases and J by 5 bases, leaving 12 bases between them. Germline CDR1 reads SGHRS; CDR2 reads YFSETQ. The CDR3 has 13 amino acids.

The chain recombines TRBV29-1 with TRBJ1-2; D is perhaps TRBD1 (5 bases). The V and J ends lost 4 bases and 4 bases respectively, with 10 bases between them. Germline CDR1 and CDR2: SQVTM and ANQGSEA. The CDR3 has 12 residues. CDR3 in DNA: TGCAGCGTTGGGGGCCCCCTCTATGGCTACACCTTC. As protein: CSVGGPLYGYTF.

This clonotype was observed a handful of times. This chain links TRBV10-3 with TRBJ1-1; D is ambiguous. The V gene's germline CDR1 is ENHRY and CDR2 SYGVKD. Trimming took off 8 bases at V and 5 bases at J, with 9 bases between the two ends. The CDR3 contains 11 residues. CDR3 protein: CAIASGTEAFF. In DNA form, the CDR3 reads TGTGCCATCGCCTCGGGTACTGAAGCTTTCTTT.

The genes are TRBV6-5 and TRBJ1-6, with a weak D call TRBD1 (6 bases). Germline CDR1 is MNHEY and CDR2 is SVGAGI. The V gene lost 8 bases and the J gene lost 7 bases, with 24 bases spanning the gap. The CDR3 has 17 residues. CDR3: CASLGTRQGPTNSPLHF. The CDR3 DNA is TGTGCCAGCCTGGGGACTCGGCAGGGGCCCACCAATTCACCCCTCCACTTT.

This clonotype turned up a few times. The chain couples TRBV11-1 to TRBJ2-1, with 9 bases that match TRBD1. The V gene end was trimmed by 6 bases and the J gene end by 9 bases; junction bases not matched to a gene: 6. Per germline, CDR1 SGHAT and CDR2 FQDESV (reference sequence). CDR3 size: 13 residues. CDR3 sequence reads: CASRLTGGGEQFF. DNA for the CDR3: TGTGCCAGCAGGCTGACAGGGGGGGGTGAGCAGTTCTTC.

The genes are TRBV9 and TRBJ2-3; D might be TRBD1 (5 bases). This CDR3 has 15 residues. The V gene's germline CDR1 is SGDLS and CDR2 YYNGEE. Deletions cut 4 bases from V and 4 bases from J, with 16 bases between. CDR3 DNA: TGTGCCAGCAGCCCCCAAAGCTGGGGCGCAGATACGCAGTATTTT. This gives the protein CASSPQSWGADTQYF.

The CDR3 coding sequence is TGCGCCAGCAGCCAAGAGGTCCAGGGATTCTCTAACACCGGGGAGCTGTTTTTT. This codes for CASSQEVQGFSNTGELFF. V and J are TRBV4-1 and TRBJ2-2, with D possibly matching TRBD1 (5 bases). This CDR3 has 18 residues. Trimming took 0 bases from V and 2 from J, leaving 16 bases between them. Germline CDR1 is MGHRA and CDR2 is YSYEKL.

DNA of the CDR3: TGTGCCAGCAGTGAATCAATACGGCGCAATTCACCCCTCCACTTT. It codes for CASSESIRRNSPLHF. The V gene is TRBV2, the J gene TRBJ1-6; no reliable D call. Germline values: CDR1 SNHLY, CDR2 FYNNEI. The length of the CDR3 is 15 residues. Trimming took off 2 bases at V and 7 bases at J, with 12 bases between the two ends.

This clonotype has more than one count but fewer than ten. This chain connects TRBV28 to TRBJ2-6, with 9 positions matching TRBD1. Germline CDR1 and CDR2: MDHEN and SYDVKM. The CDR3 runs to 18 residues. J lost 0 bases, V lost 0 bases, and 3 bases had no gene match. Here the CDR3 reads CASSLWGTGPSGANVLTF. The DNA of the CDR3 is TGTGCCAGCAGTTTATGGGGGACAGGGCCCTCTGGGGCCAACGTCCTGACTTTC.

This clonotype was seen only a few times. The chain is built from TRBV5-1 and TRBJ2-4, with D unresolved. Germline CDR1 and CDR2: SGHRS and YFSETQ. This CDR3 comprises 14 residues. V lost 3 bases and J lost 0, with 7 bases in between. The CDR3, as DNA: TGCGCCAGCAGCTCTGAAATAGCCAAAAACATTCAGTACTTC. It encodes CASSSEIAKNIQYF.

The CDR3 loop reads CASSLFQDTIYF. CDR3 bases: TGTGCCAGCAGCTTATTTCAAGACACCATATATTTT. The rearrangement links TRBV7-9 to TRBJ1-3; D is unclear. The V and J ends lost 2 bases and 8 bases respectively, with 7 bases between them. The length of the CDR3 is 12 residues. Germline V gives CDR1 SEHNR, CDR2 FQNEAQ (reference sequence). Full variable domain (remainder filled in from reference TRBV7-9 and TRBJ1-3): DTGVSQNPRHKITKRGQNVTFRCDPISEHNRLYWYRQTLGQGPEFLTYFQNEAQLEKSRLLSDRFSAERPKGSFSTLEIQRTEQGDSAMYLCASSLFQDTIYFGEGSWLTVV.

This chain uses TRBV7-3 with TRBJ2-2, with no clear D. V lost 5 bases to trimming and J lost 4 bases, with 11 bases between them. Per germline, CDR1 SGHTA and CDR2 FQGTGA. The CDR3 spans 14 residues. In DNA form, the CDR3 reads TGTGCCAGCAGCCGTTTAGTATCCACCGGGGAGCTGTTTTTT. Translated, it gives CASSRLVSTGELFF.

This clonotype was detected only a few times. This rearrangement joins TRBV3-1 to TRBJ2-2; D is uncertain. V dropped 4 bases and J dropped 5 bases, with 11 bases sitting between them. The CDR3 is 14 amino acids. Per germline, CDR1 LGHDT and CDR2 YNNKEL (reference sequence). CDR3 nucleotide sequence: TGTGCCAGCAGCCCCCGGGTGAAGACCGGGGAGCTGTTTTTT. Translating it yields CASSPRVKTGELFF.

The gene calls are TRBV29-1 and TRBJ1-5; D call uncertain. Trimming took off 4 bases at V and 5 bases at J, with 12 bases between the two ends. This CDR3 has 13 amino acids. CDR1 is SQVTM, CDR2 ANQGSEA, per germline. CDR3: CSVAAATDQPQHF. CDR3 DNA sequence: TGCAGCGTTGCGGCAGCCACTGATCAGCCCCAGCATTTT.

This clonotype was counted only a few times. The genes are TRBV11-2 and TRBJ2-5, with 13 bases aligning to TRBD2. V shed 5 bases and J 4 bases; nucleotides not matched to a gene: 10. The CDR3 consists of 17 residues. CDR1 is SGHAT and CDR2 is FQNNGV in the germline V gene. The CDR3 spells CASSPRTSGSLGETQYF. The CDR3 DNA reads TGTGCCAGCAGCCCAAGGACTAGCGGGAGTTTAGGAGAGACCCAGTACTTC.

This clonotype was seen at least ten times. V gene TRBV27 combines with J gene TRBJ1-2, with no clear D. This CDR3 contains 13 residues. The germline V gene encodes CDR1 MNHEY and CDR2 SMNVEV (reference sequence). The V and J ends lost 3 bases and 0 bases respectively, with 5 bases between them. CDR3 in DNA: TGTGCCAGCAGTTTCTCAGCTAACTATGGCTACACCTTC. Translating gives CASSFSANYGYTF.

The gene calls are TRBV5-1 and TRBJ2-5; possibly TRBD1 for D (6 bases). The length of the CDR3 is 13 residues. Germline V gene lookup returns CDR1 SGHRS and CDR2 YFSETQ. Trimming pared 7 bases from V and 0 bases from J, leaving 10 bases between. CDR3 bases: TGCGCCAGCCGTAGGGACAACCAAGAGACCCAGTACTTC. This translates into CASRRDNQETQYF. Full variable domain (rest looked up from reference TRBV5-1 and TRBJ2-5): KAGVTQTPRYLIKTRGQQVTLSCSPISGHRSVSWYQQTPGQGLQFLFEYFSETQRNKGNFPGRFSGRQFSNSRSEMNVSTLELGDSALYLCASRRDNQETQYFGPGTRLLVL.